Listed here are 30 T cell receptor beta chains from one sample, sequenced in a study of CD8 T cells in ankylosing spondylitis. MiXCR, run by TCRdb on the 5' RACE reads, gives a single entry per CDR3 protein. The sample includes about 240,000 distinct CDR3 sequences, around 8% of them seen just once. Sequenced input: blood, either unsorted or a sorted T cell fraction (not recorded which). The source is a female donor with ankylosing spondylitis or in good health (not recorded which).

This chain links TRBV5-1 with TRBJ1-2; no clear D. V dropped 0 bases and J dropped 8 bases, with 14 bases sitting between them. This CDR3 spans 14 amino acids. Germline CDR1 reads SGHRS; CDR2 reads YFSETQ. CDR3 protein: CASSLDGTNSGYTF. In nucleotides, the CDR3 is TGCGCCAGCAGCTTGGACGGCACAAATTCGGGCTACACCTTC.

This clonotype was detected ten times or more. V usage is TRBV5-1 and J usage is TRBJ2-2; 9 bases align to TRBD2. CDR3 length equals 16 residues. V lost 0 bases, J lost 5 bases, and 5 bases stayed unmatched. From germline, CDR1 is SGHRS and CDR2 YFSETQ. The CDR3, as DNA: TGCGCCAGCAGCTTGGAATCTAGCGGGGCTACCGGGGAGCTGTTTTTT. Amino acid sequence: CASSLESSGATGELFF. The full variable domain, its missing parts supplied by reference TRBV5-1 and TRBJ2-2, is KAGVTQTPRYLIKTRGQQVTLSCSPISGHRSVSWYQQTPGQGLQFLFEYFSETQRNKGNFPGRFSGRQFSNSRSEMNVSTLELGDSALYLCASSLESSGATGELFFGEGSRLTVL.

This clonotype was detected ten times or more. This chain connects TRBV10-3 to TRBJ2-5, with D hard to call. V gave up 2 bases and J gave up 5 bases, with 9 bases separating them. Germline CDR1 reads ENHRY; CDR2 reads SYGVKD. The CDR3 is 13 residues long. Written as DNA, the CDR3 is TGTGCCATCAGTGAGACTCCAGAGGAGACCCAGTACTTC. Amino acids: CAISETPEETQYF.

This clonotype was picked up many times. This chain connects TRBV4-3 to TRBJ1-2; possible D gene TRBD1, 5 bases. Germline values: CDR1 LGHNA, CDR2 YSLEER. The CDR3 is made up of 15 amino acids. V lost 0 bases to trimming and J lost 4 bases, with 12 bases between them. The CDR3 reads CASSQEIKGPYGYTF. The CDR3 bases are TGCGCCAGCAGCCAAGAAATAAAGGGACCCTATGGCTACACCTTC.

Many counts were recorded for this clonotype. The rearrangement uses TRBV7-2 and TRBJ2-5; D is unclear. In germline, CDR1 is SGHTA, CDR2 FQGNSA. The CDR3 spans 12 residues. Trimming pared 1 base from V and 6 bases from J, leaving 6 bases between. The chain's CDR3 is CASSLEKQTQYF. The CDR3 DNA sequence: TGTGCCAGCAGCTTAGAGAAGCAGACCCAGTACTTC.

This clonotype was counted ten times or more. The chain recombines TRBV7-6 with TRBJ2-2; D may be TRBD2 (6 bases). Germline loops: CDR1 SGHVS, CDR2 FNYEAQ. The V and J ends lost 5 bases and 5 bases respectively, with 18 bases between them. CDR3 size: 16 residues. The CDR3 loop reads CASSTWGDPGTGELFF. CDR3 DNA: TGTGCCAGCAGCACCTGGGGGGACCCTGGGACCGGGGAGCTGTTTTTT.

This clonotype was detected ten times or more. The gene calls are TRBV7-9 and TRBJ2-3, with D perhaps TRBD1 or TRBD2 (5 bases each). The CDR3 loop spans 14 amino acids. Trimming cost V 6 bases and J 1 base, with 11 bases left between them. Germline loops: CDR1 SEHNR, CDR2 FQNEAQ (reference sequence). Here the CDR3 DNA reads TGTGCCAGCAGTCCCCGGGACGGCACAGATACGCAGTATTTT. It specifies CASSPRDGTDTQYF.

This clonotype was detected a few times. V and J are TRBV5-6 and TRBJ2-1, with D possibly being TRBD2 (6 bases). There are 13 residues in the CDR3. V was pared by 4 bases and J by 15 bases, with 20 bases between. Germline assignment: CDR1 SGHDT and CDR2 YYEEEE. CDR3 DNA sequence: TGTGCCAGCAGCCCGCTCCGGGACTCCCCTCTGTTCTTC. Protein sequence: CASSPLRDSPLFF.

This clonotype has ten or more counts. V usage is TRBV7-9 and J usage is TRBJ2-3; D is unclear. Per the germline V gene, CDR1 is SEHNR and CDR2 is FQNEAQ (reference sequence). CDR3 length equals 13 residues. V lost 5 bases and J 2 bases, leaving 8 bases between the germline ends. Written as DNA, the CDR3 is TGTGCCAGCAGCCATCAGTACACAGATACGCAGTATTTT. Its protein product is CASSHQYTDTQYF.

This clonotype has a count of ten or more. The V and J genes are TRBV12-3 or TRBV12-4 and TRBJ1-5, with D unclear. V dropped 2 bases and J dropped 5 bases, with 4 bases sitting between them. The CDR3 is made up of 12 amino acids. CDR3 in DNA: TGTGCCAGCAGTTTAACCGATCAGCCCCAGCATTTT. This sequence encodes CASSLTDQPQHF.

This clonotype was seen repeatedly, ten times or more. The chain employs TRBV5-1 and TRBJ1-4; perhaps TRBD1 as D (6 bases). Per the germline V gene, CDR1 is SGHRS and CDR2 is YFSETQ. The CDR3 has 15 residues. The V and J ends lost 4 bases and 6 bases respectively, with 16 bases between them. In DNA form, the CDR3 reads TGCGCCAGCAGCGCTACAGGGTTAAGGGATGAAAAACTGTTTTTT. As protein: CASSATGLRDEKLFF.

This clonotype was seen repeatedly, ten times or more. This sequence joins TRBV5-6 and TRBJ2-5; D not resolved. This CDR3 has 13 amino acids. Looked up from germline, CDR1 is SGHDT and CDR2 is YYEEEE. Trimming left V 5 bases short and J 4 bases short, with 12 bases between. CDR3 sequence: CASSRGKAETQYF. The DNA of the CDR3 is TGTGCCAGCAGTCGTGGGAAGGCAGAGACCCAGTACTTC.

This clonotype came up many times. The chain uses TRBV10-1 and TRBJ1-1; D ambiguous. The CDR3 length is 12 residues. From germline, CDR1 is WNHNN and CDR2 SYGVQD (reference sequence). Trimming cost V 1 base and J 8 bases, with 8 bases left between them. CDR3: CASSEYRREAFF. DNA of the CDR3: TGCGCCAGCAGTGAGTATCGCAGAGAAGCTTTCTTT.

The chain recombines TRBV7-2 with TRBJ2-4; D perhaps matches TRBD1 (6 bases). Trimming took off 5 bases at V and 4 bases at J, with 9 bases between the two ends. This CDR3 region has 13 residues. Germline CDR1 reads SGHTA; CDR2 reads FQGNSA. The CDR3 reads CASSPDRKNIQYF. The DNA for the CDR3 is TGTGCCAGCAGCCCGGACAGAAAAAACATTCAGTACTTC.

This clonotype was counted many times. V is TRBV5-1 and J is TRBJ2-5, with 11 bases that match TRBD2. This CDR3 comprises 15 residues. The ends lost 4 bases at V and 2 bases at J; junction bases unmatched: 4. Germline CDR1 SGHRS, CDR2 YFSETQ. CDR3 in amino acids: CASSHGTSGQETQYF. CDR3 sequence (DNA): TGCGCCAGCAGCCACGGGACTAGCGGACAAGAGACCCAGTACTTC.

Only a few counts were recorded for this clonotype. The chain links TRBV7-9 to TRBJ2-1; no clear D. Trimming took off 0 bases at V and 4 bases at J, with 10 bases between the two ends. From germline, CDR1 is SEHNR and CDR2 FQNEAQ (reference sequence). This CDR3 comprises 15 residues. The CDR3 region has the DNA TGTGCCAGCAGCTTAGCGGGGATTAAGTACAATGAGCAGTTCTTC. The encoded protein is CASSLAGIKYNEQFF.

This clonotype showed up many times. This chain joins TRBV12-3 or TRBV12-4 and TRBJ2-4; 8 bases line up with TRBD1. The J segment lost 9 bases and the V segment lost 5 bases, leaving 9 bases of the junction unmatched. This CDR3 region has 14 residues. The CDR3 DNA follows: TGTGCCAGCAGTGGTACAGGGGGTAACGGCATTCAGTACTTC. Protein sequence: CASSGTGGNGIQYF.

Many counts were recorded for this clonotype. CDR3 nucleotides: TGCGCCAGCAGCCAAGATTTAGGGAATTATGGCTACACCTTC. Translating it yields CASSQDLGNYGYTF. V gene TRBV4-3 combines with J gene TRBJ1-2; D ambiguous. From germline, CDR1 is LGHNA and CDR2 YSLEER. V gave up 0 bases and J gave up 5 bases, with 10 bases separating them. This CDR3 comprises 14 residues.

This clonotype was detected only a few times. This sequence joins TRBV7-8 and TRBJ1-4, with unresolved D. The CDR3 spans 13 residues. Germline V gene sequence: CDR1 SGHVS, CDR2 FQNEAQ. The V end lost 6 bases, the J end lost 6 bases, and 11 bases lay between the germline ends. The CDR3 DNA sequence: TGTGCCAGCAGTTTTACATCGGATGAAAAACTGTTTTTT. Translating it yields CASSFTSDEKLFF.

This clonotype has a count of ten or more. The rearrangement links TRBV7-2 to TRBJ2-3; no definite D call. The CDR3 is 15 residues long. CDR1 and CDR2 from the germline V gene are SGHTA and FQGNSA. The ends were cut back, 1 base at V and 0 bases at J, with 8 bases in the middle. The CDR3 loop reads CASSLGGWSTDTQYF. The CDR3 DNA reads TGTGCCAGCAGCTTAGGGGGTTGGAGCACAGATACGCAGTATTTT.

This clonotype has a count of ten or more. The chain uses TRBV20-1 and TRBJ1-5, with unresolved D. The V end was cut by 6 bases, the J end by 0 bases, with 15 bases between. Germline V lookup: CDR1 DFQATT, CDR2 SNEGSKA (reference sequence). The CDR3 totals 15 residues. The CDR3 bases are TGCAGTGCGAAGGACGGTCCCTATAGCAATCAGCCCCAGCATTTT. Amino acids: CSAKDGPYSNQPQHF.

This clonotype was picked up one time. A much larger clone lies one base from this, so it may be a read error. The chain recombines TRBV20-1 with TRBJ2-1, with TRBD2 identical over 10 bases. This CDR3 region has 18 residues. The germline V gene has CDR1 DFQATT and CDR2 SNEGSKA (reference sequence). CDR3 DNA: TGCAGTACTAGAGAAGTTAGCGGGAGGCTTCTCTCCTACAATGAGCAGTTCTTC. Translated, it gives CSTREVSGRLLSYNEQFF.

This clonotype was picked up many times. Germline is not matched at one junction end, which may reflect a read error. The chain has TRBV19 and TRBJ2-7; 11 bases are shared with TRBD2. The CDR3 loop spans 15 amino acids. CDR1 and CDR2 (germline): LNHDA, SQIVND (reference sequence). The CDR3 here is CASNIAGGPDYEQYF. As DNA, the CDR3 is TGTGCCAGTAATATAGCGGGAGGGCCGGACTACGAGCAGTACTTC.

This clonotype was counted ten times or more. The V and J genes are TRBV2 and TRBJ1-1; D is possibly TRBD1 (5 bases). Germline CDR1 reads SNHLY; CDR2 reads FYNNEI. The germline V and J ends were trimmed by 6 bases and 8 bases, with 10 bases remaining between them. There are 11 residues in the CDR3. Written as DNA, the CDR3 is TGTGCCAGCAGCTACGGGGGGGAAGCTTTCTTT. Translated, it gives CASSYGGEAFF.

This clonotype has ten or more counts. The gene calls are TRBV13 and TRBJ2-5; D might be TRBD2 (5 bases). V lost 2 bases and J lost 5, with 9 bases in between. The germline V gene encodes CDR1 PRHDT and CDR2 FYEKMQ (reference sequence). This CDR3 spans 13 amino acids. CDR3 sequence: CASSLRGRETQYF. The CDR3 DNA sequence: TGTGCCAGCAGCTTAAGAGGGCGGGAGACCCAGTACTTC.

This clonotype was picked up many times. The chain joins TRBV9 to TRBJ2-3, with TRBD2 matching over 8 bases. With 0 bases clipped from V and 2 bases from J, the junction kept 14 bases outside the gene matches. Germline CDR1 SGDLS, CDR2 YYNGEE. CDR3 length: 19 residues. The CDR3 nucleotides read TGTGCCAGCAGCGTAGACCCCCCGGGGATAGCGGGACACACAGATACGCAGTATTTT. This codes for CASSVDPPGIAGHTDTQYF.

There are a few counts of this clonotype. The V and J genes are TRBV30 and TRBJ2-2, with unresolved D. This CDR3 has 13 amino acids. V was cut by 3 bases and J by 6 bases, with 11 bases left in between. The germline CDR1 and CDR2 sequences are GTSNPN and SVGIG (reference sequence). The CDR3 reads CAWSTHSSGELFF. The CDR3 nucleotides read TGTGCCTGGAGCACACATAGCTCCGGGGAGCTGTTTTTT.

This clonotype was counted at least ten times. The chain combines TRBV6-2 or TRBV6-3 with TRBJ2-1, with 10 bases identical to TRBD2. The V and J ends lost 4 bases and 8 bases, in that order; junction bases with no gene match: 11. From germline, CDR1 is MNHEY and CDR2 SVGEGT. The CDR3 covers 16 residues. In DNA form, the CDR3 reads TGTGCCAGCAGTTCCGGAGCGGGAGGGAAAATCTATGAGCAGTTCTTC. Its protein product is CASSSGAGGKIYEQFF.

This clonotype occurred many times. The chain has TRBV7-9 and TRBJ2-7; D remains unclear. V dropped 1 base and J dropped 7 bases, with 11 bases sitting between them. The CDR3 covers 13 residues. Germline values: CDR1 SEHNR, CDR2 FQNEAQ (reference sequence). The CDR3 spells CASSLDGVWEQYF. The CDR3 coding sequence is TGTGCCAGCAGCTTAGATGGGGTTTGGGAGCAGTACTTC.

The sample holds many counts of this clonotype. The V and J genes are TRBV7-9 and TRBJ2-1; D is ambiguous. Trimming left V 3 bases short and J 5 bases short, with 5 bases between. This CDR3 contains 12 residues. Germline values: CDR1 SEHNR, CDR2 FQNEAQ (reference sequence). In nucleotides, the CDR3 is TGTGCCAGCAGCTTCCTACACAATGAGCAGTTCTTC. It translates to CASSFLHNEQFF.